This T cell receptor (beta chain) was identified in a study of blood T cell repertoires in COVID-19. Study-wide background: From the United States, Italy and Spain came samples of acute and convalescent COVID-19. Sources were T cells, B-cell-depleted T cells, or PBMCs; the material itself was cDNA or gDNA.

Deletions cut 3 bases from V and 1 base from J, with 7 bases between. The CDR3 extends over 14 amino acids. Germline V CDR1 and CDR2: LGHNT, FRNRAP. Original handling: How many nucleated cells were present was estimated from reference gene primer amplification. TCRdb keeps only in-frame clones here, not all; method: immunoSEQ multiplex PCR. The DNA was the basis for D and trimming; V, J and clone size are from that table. The repertoire holds approximately 100,000 clones, with roughly 87% as singletons. This clone was seen only a few times. The sequencing sample was made of peripheral blood. The TCR was taken from a woman aged 55-70 years with acute or convalescent COVID-19. This chain uses TRBV12-5 with TRBJ1-3; D remains ambiguous. DNA of the CDR3: TGTGCTAGTGGTTTACTGATTTCTGGAAACACCATATATTTT. Translating it yields CASGLLISGNTIYF.